The rows below give T cell receptor beta chains drawn from one sample of a study of T cells after posttransplantation cyclophosphamide. TCRdb's copy holds only in-frame clones and misses some; the assay was immunoSEQ multiplex PCR. The sample shows roughly 14,000 clones, more than 70% of them seen only once. The sequences come from PBMCs, collected more than 350 days after allogeneic stem cell transplant with calcineurin inhibitor and methotrexate. These receptors all come from a young adult male patient who received an allogeneic stem cell transplant from a related donor, was CMV-positive, and had no GVHD. The graft donor may account for some of the T cells. Each CDR3 is given with its conserved first and last residue. D genes are given only for firm matches. Only some rows state a clone size, as once, few, many or a class for expanded clones.

abundance | d_gene | j_gene | v_gene | CDR3nt | CDR3aa
. | TRBD1 | TRBJ2-3 | TRBV7-9 | TGTGCCAGCAGCCCACAGGGGGCTAGCACAGATACGCAGTATTTT | CASSPQGASTDTQYF
. | . | TRBJ2-5 | TRBV5-1 | TGCGCCAGCAGCAAGGGGGGGGAAGAGACCCAGTACTTC | CASSKGGEETQYF
once | TRBD1 | TRBJ2-2 | TRBV7-2 | TGTGCCAGCAGCACCGGACAGGGATGGACCGGGGAGCTGTTTTTT | CASSTGQGWTGELFF
. | . | TRBJ2-3 | TRBV7-8 | TGTGCCAGCAGCCCAGGGACAGGGTCGGAGCGGGGGACAGCTACGCAGTATTTT | CASSPGTGSERGTATQYF
few | . | TRBJ1-4 | TRBV19 | TGTGCCAGTAGCAATCGGGGTGGGGAAAAACTGTTTTTT | CASSNRGGEKLFF
. | . | TRBJ1-5 | TRBV28 | TGTGCCAGCCAGCGCAGAGGCAATCAGCCCCAGCATTTT | CASQRRGNQPQHF
. | . | TRBJ1-5 | TRBV11-2 | TGTGCCAGCAGCTTAGGAAGGGGCGGTAATCAGCCCCAGCATTTT | CASSLGRGGNQPQHF
. | . | TRBJ1-6 | TRBV7-2 | TGTGCCAGCAGCTTAGCTAGTGGGGGCTCGGTATCTGATTCACCCCTCCACTTT | CASSLASGGSVSDSPLHF
. | . | TRBJ2-6 | TRBV27 | TGTGCCAGCAGTTCCCGGGGCTCTGGGGCCAACGTCCTGACTTTC | CASSSRGSGANVLTF
. | . | TRBJ1-5 | TRBV7-6 | TGTGCCAGCAGCTTACGGGACAACAATCAGCCCCAGCATTTT | CASSLRDNNQPQHF
. | TRBD2 | TRBJ2-1 | TRBV6-5 | TGTGCCAGCAGGTCACGACTAGCGGGACTCAATGAGCAGTTCTTC | CASRSRLAGLNEQFF
. | . | TRBJ1-1 | TRBV28 | TGTGCCAGCAGTTTGGTTAGATGGGCGCGGGACACTGAAGCTTTCTTT | CASSLVRWARDTEAFF
. | . | TRBJ1-4 | TRBV28 | TGTGCCAGCTCCCGGGGGGGGCAGGGTGAAAAACTGTTTTTT | CASSRGGQGEKLFF
once | . | TRBJ2-5 | TRBV7-2 | TGTGCCAGCAGCCCCCGGGGGGGTGACAGGGCCCTGGGGGAGACCCAGTACTTC | CASSPRGGDRALGETQYF
. | TRBD2 | TRBJ2-1 | TRBV6-6 | TGTGCCAGCAGCCAACTAGCGAAAGATCACAGTGAGCAGTTCTTC | CASSQLAKDHSEQFF
. | . | TRBJ1-5 | TRBV6-5 | TGTGCCAGCAGTTTGGTCGGCAGGCAGCCCCAGCATTTT | CASSLVGRQPQHF
. | . | TRBJ2-1 | TRBV7-6 | TGTGCCAGCAGCCTCTCGATGAGGAGTGAGCAGTTCTTC | CASSLSMRSEQFF
. | TRBD2 | TRBJ2-1 | TRBV7-2 | TGTGCCAGCAGCCCATTGGGACTAGCGACCAGTGAGCAGTTCTTC | CASSPLGLATSEQFF
once | TRBD1 | TRBJ2-7 | TRBV5-4 | TGTGCCAGCAGATCGGGACAGGCAGGCTACGAGCAGTACTTC | CASRSGQAGYEQYF
. | . | TRBJ2-5 | TRBV5-6 | TGTGCCAGCAGCACCCAGCCTGCCGGGGAGCTTAAGCAGTACTTC | CASSTQPAGELKQYF
. | . | TRBJ2-7 | TRBV19 | TGTGCCAGTAGTATAGCCCCCGTCCCCTCCTACGAGCAGTACTTC | CASSIAPVPSYEQYF
. | TRBD1 | TRBJ1-4 | TRBV7-3 | TGTGCCAGCAGCCCCAGGGACAGCGAGGATGGGGAAAAACTGTTTTTT | CASSPRDSEDGEKLFF
. | . | TRBJ1-4 | TRBV6-5 | TGTGCCAGCAGTCCCCACGGGGCAACTAATGAAAAACTGTTTTTT | CASSPHGATNEKLFF
. | TRBD2 | TRBJ2-7 | TRBV27 | TGTGCCAGCAGTAGGTACAGGGGGCCGGGACTAGCGGGAGTAGGCGAGCAGTACTTC | CASSRYRGPGLAGVGEQYF
. | TRBD2 | TRBJ2-2 | TRBV4-3 | TGCGCCAGCAGCCAATTTTCTAGCGGGAGTCCCACCGGGGAGCTGTTTTTT | CASSQFSSGSPTGELFF
. | TRBD1 | TRBJ1-2 | TRBV27 | TGTGCCAGCACCCTCGCAGGGGGCCGCGACTATGGCTACACCTTC | CASTLAGGRDYGYTF
. | . | TRBJ2-1 | TRBV4-1 | TGCGCCAGCAGCCAAGACCAGCGGAGCTCCTACAATGAGCAGTTCTTC | CASSQDQRSSYNEQFF
. | . | TRBJ1-1 | TRBV2 | TGTGCCAGCAGCCAGCGTATCACTGAAGCTTTCTTT | CASSQRITEAFF
. | . | TRBJ2-7 | TRBV30 | TGTGCCTGGAAGTTCGCAGATTCCTACGAGCAGTACTTC | CAWKFADSYEQYF
. | TRBD2 | TRBJ2-7 | TRBV5-1 | TGCGCCAGCCGACCGGACAGCCCGGGACTAGCGGGAGTGGTAGGGGAGCAGTACTTC | CASRPDSPGLAGVVGEQYF
. | . | TRBJ1-2 | TRBV6-5 | TGTGCCAGCAGTGAAACACAGGGAGCCAATGGCTACACCTTC | CASSETQGANGYTF
few | . | TRBJ1-5 | TRBV6-1 | TGTGCCAGCAGCACCAACTATGATCAGCCCCAGCATTTT | CASSTNYDQPQHF
. | TRBD2 | TRBJ2-2 | TRBV7-6 | TGTGCCAGCAGCCTAGGACTAGCGGGAGACACCGGGGAGCTGTTTTTT | CASSLGLAGDTGELFF
. | TRBD1 | TRBJ1-6 | TRBV6-5 | TGTGCCAGCAGTGTACAGGGGAGAGATTCACCCCTCCACTTT | CASSVQGRDSPLHF
. | TRBD2 | TRBJ2-3 | TRBV4-2 | TGTGCCAGCAGCCGGGAGGGCGCAGATACGCAGTATTTT | CASSREGADTQYF
. | TRBD1 | TRBJ1-5 | TRBV7-2 | TGTGCCAGCAGCTCCGACAGGGTCGGTCAGCCCCAGCATTTT | CASSSDRVGQPQHF
once | TRBD1 | TRBJ2-2 | TRBV25-1 | TGTGCCAGCAGTGCCCAGACAGGGTTTGCCGGGGAGCTGTTTTTT | CASSAQTGFAGELFF
few | . | TRBJ1-5 | TRBV2 | TGTGCCAGCAGTGATCGACCGGGCGGGAGTCAGCCCCAGCATTTT | CASSDRPGGSQPQHF
few | TRBD2 | TRBJ2-7 | TRBV6-5 | TGTGCCAGCAGTACCGGACTAGCGGGTGCCTACGAGCAGTACTTC | CASSTGLAGAYEQYF
once | TRBD1 | TRBJ2-7 | TRBV28 | TGTGCCAGCATAGGGACAGGGGGCCACGAGCAGTACTTC | CASIGTGGHEQYF
. | TRBD2 | TRBJ2-1 | TRBV7-9 | TGTGCCAGCAGCTTTGTAACGACTAGCGGGCGAAACAGTGAGCAGTTCTTC | CASSFVTTSGRNSEQFF
. | . | TRBJ1-1 | TRBV5-4 | TGTGCCAGCAGCTTGGAGCCTCTGAACACTGAAGCTTTCTTT | CASSLEPLNTEAFF
. | . | TRBJ2-2 | TRBV19 | TGTGCCAGTAAGGAGTACATCACCGGGGAGCTGTTTTTT | CASKEYITGELFF
. | TRBD1 | TRBJ2-1 | TRBV6-4 | TGTGCCAGCAGACCTACAGGGGACCGCTACAATGAGCAGTTCTTC | CASRPTGDRYNEQFF
. | TRBD2 | TRBJ2-7 | TRBV7-9 | TGTGCCAGCAGCCCACCTCGCCAGCGGGAGAGCTACGAGCAGTACTTC | CASSPPRQRESYEQYF
. | . | TRBJ1-5 | TRBV28 | TGTGCCAGCAGTCTACCTGTGAATCAGCCCCAGCATTTT | CASSLPVNQPQHF
once | . | TRBJ2-3 | TRBV11-2 | TGTGCCAGCAGCTTACCACAGGCACGTTATACGCAGTATTTT | CASSLPQARYTQYF
. | . | TRBJ2-7 | TRBV18 | TGTGCCAGCTCATATGGGGCTCTCACCTACGAGCAGTACTTC | CASSYGALTYEQYF
. | . | TRBJ2-1 | TRBV2 | TGTGCCAGCAGGGGGACTGTGGGCTACAGTGAGCAGTTCTTC | CASRGTVGYSEQFF
. | TRBD1 | TRBJ2-7 | TRBV7-2 | TGTGCCAGCAGCGACAGGGTCGAGCAGTACTTC | CASSDRVEQYF
. | TRBD2 | TRBJ2-1 | TRBV7-3 | TGTGCCAGCAGCTTAATTCGGTGTCTAGCGGGAGTACTTGAGCAGTTCTTC | CASSLIRCLAGVLEQFF
. | TRBD1 | TRBJ1-2 | TRBV28 | TGTGCCAGCAGGGGGCCGGGACAGAACTATGGCTACACCTTC | CASRGPGQNYGYTF
. | TRBD2 | TRBJ2-7 | TRBV7-2 | TGTGCCAGCAGCTTTTCGAGTGGCGGGAGTGGCGAGCAGTACTTC | CASSFSSGGSGEQYF
. | . | TRBJ2-7 | TRBV6-1 | TGTGCCAGCAGTGATCTTCGTGGGGGGGGCAGGGACGAGCAGTACTTC | CASSDLRGGGRDEQYF
. | TRBD1 | TRBJ1-2 | TRBV11-2 | TGTGCCAGCAGCCTGGGACAGAACTATGGCTACACCTTC | CASSLGQNYGYTF
few | TRBD1 | TRBJ2-7 | TRBV28 | TGTGCCACCTCAGACAGGGACCCCTACGAGCAGTACTTC | CATSDRDPYEQYF
. | . | TRBJ2-7 | TRBV7-8 | TGTGCCAGCAGCTTAGGTGCGGGGAGCTCCTACGAGCAGTACTTC | CASSLGAGSSYEQYF